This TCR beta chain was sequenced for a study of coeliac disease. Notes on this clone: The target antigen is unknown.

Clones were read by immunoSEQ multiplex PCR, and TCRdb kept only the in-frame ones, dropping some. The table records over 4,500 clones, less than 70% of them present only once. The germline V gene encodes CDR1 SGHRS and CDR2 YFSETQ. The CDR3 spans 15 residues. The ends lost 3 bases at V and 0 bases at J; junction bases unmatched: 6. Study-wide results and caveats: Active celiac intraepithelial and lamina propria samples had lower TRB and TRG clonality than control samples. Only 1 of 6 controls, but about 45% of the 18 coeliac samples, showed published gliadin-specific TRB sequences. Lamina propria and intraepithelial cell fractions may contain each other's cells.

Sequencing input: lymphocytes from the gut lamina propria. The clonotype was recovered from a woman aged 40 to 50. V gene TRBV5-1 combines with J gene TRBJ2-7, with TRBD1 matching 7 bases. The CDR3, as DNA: TGCGCCAGCAGCTCTTCGACAGGGACCTCCTACGAGCAGTACTTC. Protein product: CASSSSTGTSYEQYF.